The rows below give T cell receptor beta chains drawn from one sample of a study of blood T cell repertoires in COVID-19. The assay was immunoSEQ multiplex PCR, and TCRdb's table has in-frame clones only and misses some. The table has over 300,000 clones, more than 70% seen once; the top ten hold around 1.5%. The sample comprised peripheral blood. The receptors stem from a woman between 50 and 59 years old with acute or convalescent COVID-19. The CDR3 runs from the conserved cysteine through the conserved F or W. The D gene is left open where the match is weak. Size tells how often a clone was seen (once, few, many) or the class of an expanded clone, and some rows leave it out.

v_call	j_call	clone_size	d_call	cdr3_nt	cdr3_aa
TRBV29-1	TRBJ2-7	-	-	TGCAGCGTTGCTAGACAGTTAGCCTACGAGCAGTACTTC	CSVARQLAYEQYF
TRBV7-3	TRBJ1-2	-	TRBD1	TGTGCCAGCAGCCCAGGGACAGGAGTTAACTATGGCTACACCTTC	CASSPGTGVNYGYTF
TRBV4-3	TRBJ1-3	-	-	TGCGCCAGCAGCCAAGGGCCGGGGTTTGGAAACACCATATATTTT	CASSQGPGFGNTIYF
TRBV28	TRBJ2-5	-	TRBD2	TGTGCCAGCAGTGAACAGGCGGCCGCGGGGGAAGAGACCCAGTACTTC	CASSEQAAAGEETQYF
TRBV27	TRBJ2-5	-	TRBD2	TGTGCCAGCAGTCCGCGGGACTACCGCGAGACCCAGTACTTC	CASSPRDYRETQYF
TRBV15	TRBJ2-3	-	-	TGTGCCACCAGCAGAGATTCGGGTACGCAGTATTTT	CATSRDSGTQYF
TRBV23-1	TRBJ1-2	-	-	TGCGCCAGCAGTCAATCGGGGAGGGAGGGGATAAACTATGGCTACACCTTC	CASSQSGREGINYGYTF
TRBV28	TRBJ2-7	-	-	TGTGCCAGCTTCGTACCGAGCTCCTACGAGCAGTACTTC	CASFVPSSYEQYF
TRBV30	TRBJ1-1	once	TRBD1	TGTGCCTGGAGCCTAGGGCGTGTAGGGCAGGGGGACACTGAAGCTTTCTTT	CAWSLGRVGQGDTEAFF
TRBV7-8	TRBJ1-4	once	-	TGTGCCAGCAGCTCCGAGGAGATTGAAAAACTGTTTTTT	CASSSEEIEKLFF
TRBV28	TRBJ2-7	-	-	TGTGCCAGCAGTTTAGGGCTCGCCTACGAGCAGTACTTC	CASSLGLAYEQYF
TRBV9	TRBJ2-1	-	TRBD2	TGTGCCAGCAGCGTAGTGGGACTAGCGGGAGATGAGCAGTTCTTC	CASSVVGLAGDEQFF
TRBV29-1	TRBJ2-7	-	TRBD2	TGCAGCGTTGGAGGGGGCTTAGCGGGAGGCTCCCCCTACGAGCAGTACTTC	CSVGGGLAGGSPYEQYF
TRBV7-9	TRBJ1-2	-	-	TGTGCCAGCAGCCAGCGGATGTATGGCTACACCTTC	CASSQRMYGYTF
TRBV28	TRBJ1-5	-	-	TGTGCCAGCAGTTCGGCGGGCTTCAAGGAGCCCCAGCATTTT	CASSSAGFKEPQHF
TRBV7-9	TRBJ2-1	-	TRBD2	TGTGCCAGCAGCCCCGGGACTAGCGGGAGGCCCGCTGACTACAATGAGCAGTTCTTC	CASSPGTSGRPADYNEQFF
TRBV7-2	TRBJ2-3	-	-	TGTGCCAGCAGCTTCCCGGGCACAGATACGCAGTATTTT	CASSFPGTDTQYF
TRBV7-9	TRBJ2-5	-	-	TGTGCCAGCAGCTTAGGTCAGGGGCACCAAGAGACCCAGTACTTC	CASSLGQGHQETQYF
TRBV7-9	TRBJ2-2	-	-	TGTGCCAGCCGGAGGGAGCGGAACACCGGGGAGCTGTTTTTT	CASRRERNTGELFF
TRBV11-2	TRBJ2-2	-	TRBD1	TGTGCCAGCAGCCTATGGACAGGGTCGGGCGGGGAGCTGTTTTTT	CASSLWTGSGGELFF
TRBV2	TRBJ1-3	-	-	TGTGCCAGCACAGGGAACTCTGGAAACACCATATATTTT	CASTGNSGNTIYF
TRBV2	TRBJ2-3	-	-	TGTGCCAGTACTATCGTTGGCACAGATACGCAGTATTTT	CASTIVGTDTQYF
TRBV7-3	TRBJ2-7	-	TRBD2	TGTGCCAGCCCTCCCGTCGGGCTAGCGGGAACCTACGAGCAGTACTTC	CASPPVGLAGTYEQYF
TRBV11-2	TRBJ2-3	-	TRBD2	TGTGCCAGCAGCGCCGGACTAGCGGGTGGCGGGGTTACGCAGTATTTT	CASSAGLAGGGVTQYF
TRBV6-6	TRBJ1-3	-	-	TGTGCCAGCAGTTACATCGGGAGCTCTGGAAACACCATATATTTT	CASSYIGSSGNTIYF
TRBV19	TRBJ2-4	-	-	TGTGCCTCCTCCCCAGGGGTTGGAAACATTCAGTACTTC	CASSPGVGNIQYF